This T cell receptor beta chain derives from a study of breast tumors, draining lymph nodes, adjacent tissues. Study-wide points: Tumor repertoires ranked between lymph nodes and nontumor tissue in diversity, with V and J gene preferences. Most tumor T cells seemingly derive from lymph node, then expand in tumor.

MiXCR, applied by TCRdb to the multiplex PCR reads, yields one record per CDR3 protein. The sample has about 300,000 distinct CDR3 sequences, around 30% seen once. A note on this clonotype: Its antigen is unidentified.

Breast cancer patients provided tissue from their axillary draining lymph nodes. The V and J ends lost 6 bases and 4 bases respectively, with 18 bases between them. The CDR3 has 16 residues. Germline assignment: CDR1 SNHLY and CDR2 FYNNEI. What was sequenced was axillary lymph node tissue. This TCR was sampled from a female donor with breast cancer. Some clones in this sample may be carry-over from other donors' samples. The chain is built from TRBV2 and TRBJ2-2; the D call may be TRBD1 or TRBD2 (5 bases each). The CDR3 nucleotides read TGTGCCAGCAGCCAAGATTGGTCAGGGACCACCGGGGAGCTGTTTTTT. Translated: CASSQDWSGTTGELFF.